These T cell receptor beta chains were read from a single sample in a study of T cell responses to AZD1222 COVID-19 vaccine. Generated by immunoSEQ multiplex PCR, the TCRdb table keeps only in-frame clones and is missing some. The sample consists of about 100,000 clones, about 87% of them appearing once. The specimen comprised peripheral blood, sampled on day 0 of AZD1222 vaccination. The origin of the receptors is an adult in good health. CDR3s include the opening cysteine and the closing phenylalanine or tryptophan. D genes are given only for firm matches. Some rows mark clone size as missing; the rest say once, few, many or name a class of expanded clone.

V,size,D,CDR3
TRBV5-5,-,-,CASSLVELSSEQYF
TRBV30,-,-,CAWREYSVGGNQPQHF
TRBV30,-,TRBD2,CARRGAGGDTQYF
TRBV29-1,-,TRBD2,CSVERPGGGPETQYF
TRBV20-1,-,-,CSVREGTEAFF
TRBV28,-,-,CASIPQHPNTEAFF
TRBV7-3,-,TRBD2,CASSLNWGGSEDNEQFF
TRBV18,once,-,CASSPPAMNTEAFF
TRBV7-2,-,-,CASSFYLQAGSDTQYF
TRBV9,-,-,CASSSRDSNTGELFF
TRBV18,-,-,CASSRDGYEQYF
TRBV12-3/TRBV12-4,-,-,CASSFRANEKLFF
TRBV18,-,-,CASSPRDRNNSPLHF
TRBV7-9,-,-,CASSLGGIEAFF
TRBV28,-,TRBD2,CASSFPLYGTSGSRSDYNEQFF
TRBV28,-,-,CASSMQGPYEQYF
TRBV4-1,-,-,CASSQAGRDYGYTF
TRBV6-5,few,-,CASVGFREQYF
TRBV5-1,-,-,CASSLAGLTSTDTQYF
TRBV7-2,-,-,CASSFGAGDEQYF
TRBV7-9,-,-,CASSSTLDTHNEQFF
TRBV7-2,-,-,CASSFSPQLLEQFF
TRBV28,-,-,CASSPTHNEQFF
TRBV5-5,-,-,CASSPDIRMNTGELFF
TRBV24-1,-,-,CATSGGPGELFF
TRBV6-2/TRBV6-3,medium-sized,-,CASSATENTEAFF
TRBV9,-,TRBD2,CASSFSGRAGGETQYF
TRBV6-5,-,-,CASRQQGFVYEQYF
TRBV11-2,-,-,CASSSTSTFPYEQYF
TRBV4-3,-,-,CASSQGQGVGSGNTIYF
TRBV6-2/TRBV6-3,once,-,CASSDRTSRTDTQYF
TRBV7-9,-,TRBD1,CASSYLLGQGFSNEQFF
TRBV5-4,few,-,CASSPGAGYSGANVLTF
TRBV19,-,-,CASSHPTVYNEQFF
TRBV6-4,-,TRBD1,CASSQGDSSSNEQFF
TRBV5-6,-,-,CASSFTGLGNTGELFF
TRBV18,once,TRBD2,CASSLLKGGELAGKSRTGELFF
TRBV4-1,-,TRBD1,CASSQDLSPGQKNIQYF
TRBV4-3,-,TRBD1,CASSQDWGRQGPEAFF
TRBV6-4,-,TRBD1,CASNSFLRGTGQDYGYTF
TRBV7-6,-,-,CASSLDPLGSGNTIYF
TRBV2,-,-,CASSDSSGNTIYF
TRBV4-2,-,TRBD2,CASSQVTSGSAPTDTQYF
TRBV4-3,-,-,CASSQDPIPGTPKVTEAFF
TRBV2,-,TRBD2,CASSVGTSAYNEQFF
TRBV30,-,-,CACFRVANYGYTF
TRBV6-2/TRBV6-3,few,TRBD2,CASRPRPGLAGDGTDTQYF
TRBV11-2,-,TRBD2,CASSLMASGTSHEQYF